Below, 10 T cell receptor beta chains from the same sample are listed, as sequenced in a study of cytomegalovirus exposure and HLA in healthy donors. PCR involved 60 Vbeta and 13 Jbeta primers. The table came from immunoSEQ multiplex PCR; TCRdb's copy has only in-frame clones and leaves some out. The profile covers roughly 120,000 clones, with approximately 80% appearing a single time and 3.5% to 4.5% taken by the ten largest. Sequenced input: PBMCs. Source of these receptors: a man aged 25-45 years in good health and CMV-seropositive.

V gene TRBV2 combines with J gene TRBJ1-4; possibly TRBD1 for D (6 bases). The CDR3 is 14 residues long. The germline V gene has CDR1 SNHLY and CDR2 FYNNEI. Trimming removed 8 bases from V and 6 bases from J, with 16 bases in between. CDR3 DNA: TGTGCCAGCGAAAGGACAGAGTCGGATGAAAAACTGTTTTTT. Amino acid sequence: CASERTESDEKLFF.

The chain is built from TRBV10-3 and TRBJ2-5; TRBD2 aligns across 8 bases. The CDR3 has 15 residues. In germline, CDR1 is ENHRY, CDR2 SYGVKD. J lost 5 bases, V lost 0 bases, and 5 bases had no gene match. In nucleotides, the CDR3 is TGTGCCATCAGTGAGTCGAGCGGGGGTCGGGAGACCCAGTACTTC. Its protein product is CAISESSGGRETQYF.

The genes are TRBV5-1 and TRBJ1-4; D gene uncertain. The CDR3 is made up of 15 amino acids. The V gene's germline CDR1 is SGHRS and CDR2 YFSETQ. V was cut by 0 bases and J by 7 bases, with 13 bases left in between. This CDR3 is CASSLVRGNPEKLFF. CDR3 sequence (DNA): TGCGCCAGCAGCTTGGTTCGGGGAAACCCTGAAAAACTGTTTTTT.

This rearrangement joins TRBV19 to TRBJ1-5; 12 bases agree with TRBD1. The V gene end was trimmed by 7 bases and the J gene end by 5 bases; junction bases not matched to a gene: 6. The length of the CDR3 is 15 residues. CDR1 and CDR2 from the germline V gene are LNHDA and SQIVND (reference sequence). In nucleotides, the CDR3 is TGTGCCAGTAAGGGGGACAGGGGGCTTTATCAGCCCCAGCATTTT. It yields the protein CASKGDRGLYQPQHF. The full variable domain, with the rest looked up from reference TRBV19 and TRBJ1-5, is DGGITQSPKYLFRKEGQNVTLSCEQNLNHDAMYWYRQDPGQGLRLIYYSQIVNDFQKGDIAEGYSVSREKKESFPLTVTSAQKNPTAFYLCASKGDRGLYQPQHFGDGTRLSIL.

J is TRBJ1-1 and V is TRBV5-1; tentatively, D is TRBD1 (5 bases). V was shortened by 4 bases and J by 1 base, with 11 bases between the two germline ends. Germline lookup yields CDR1 SGHRS and CDR2 YFSETQ. This CDR3 comprises 14 residues. CDR3 sequence (DNA): TGCGCCAGCAGCACGGACACGGGGAACACTGAAGCTTTCTTT. Translated, it gives CASSTDTGNTEAFF.

The V call is TRBV4-2, the J call TRBJ2-5; D call uncertain. The V end lost 0 bases, the J end lost 3 bases, and 8 bases lay between the germline ends. Per the germline V gene, CDR1 is LGHNA and CDR2 is YNFKEQ. The CDR3 length is 14 residues. CDR3 nucleotides: TGTGCCAGCAGCCAAGATTCCCAGGAAGAGACCCAGTACTTC. Its translation: CASSQDSQEETQYF.

This clone is a singleton in its sample. V gene TRBV20-1 combines with J gene TRBJ2-3; D call uncertain. The V end lost 3 bases, the J end lost 6 bases, and 7 bases lay between the germline ends. The germline gives CDR1 DFQATT, CDR2 SNEGSKA (reference sequence). This CDR3 has 11 residues. Here the CDR3 DNA reads TGCAGTGCTAGGAACTGGGATACGCAGTATTTT. It encodes CSARNWDTQYF.

The chain has TRBV19 and TRBJ2-7, with a possible D match to TRBD2 (6 bases). CDR1 is LNHDA, CDR2 SQIVND, per germline (reference sequence). V shed 5 bases and J shed 0 bases, with 14 bases lying between them. The CDR3 is 15 amino acids. CDR3 amino acids: CASSEGLESSYEQYF. CDR3 bases: TGTGCCAGTAGTGAGGGACTCGAGAGCTCCTACGAGCAGTACTTC.

A remark on this clone: Sequence at one end of the junction differs from germline and may be a read error. V gene TRBV2 combines with J gene TRBJ1-1; TRBD1 is a possible D gene (6 bases). The V gene's germline CDR1 is SNHLY and CDR2 FYNNEI. CDR3 length: 12 residues. CDR3 bases: TGTGTCAGCGATATAAGGGGGACTGAAGCTTTCTTT. Encoded protein: CVSDIRGTEAFF.

This clone was seen more than once but under ten times. The rearrangement uses TRBV2 and TRBJ2-6; no reliable D call. The CDR3 covers 16 residues. Germline assignment: CDR1 SNHLY and CDR2 FYNNEI. Trimming cost V 4 bases and J 0 bases, with 10 bases left between them. In nucleotides, the CDR3 is TGTGCCAGCAGTGCCCCACGGAGCTCTGGGGCCAACGTCCTGACTTTC. Amino acids: CASSAPRSSGANVLTF.